The 11 T cell receptor beta chains presented below share a single source sample, sequenced in a study of T cell repertoires in cytomegalovirus infection. The antigens these receptors bind are not known. TCRdb redid the calling of the reads with MiXCR, one entry per CDR3 protein. The sample lists 300,000 or so distinct CDR3 sequences, approximately 25% occurring once. The source was cultured PBMCs, collected from culture after CMV antigen stimulation. These receptors came from a human donor in good health (CMV status not recorded). Some clones in this sample may be carry-over from other donors' samples.

This clonotype was observed at least ten times. This chain uses TRBV7-8 with TRBJ2-3, with TRBD2 identical over 7 bases. The ends lost 5 bases at V and 6 bases at J; junction bases unmatched: 8. The V gene's germline CDR1 is SGHVS and CDR2 FQNEAQ. The CDR3 spans 14 residues. The CDR3 sequence is CASSQGLRGDTQYF. The CDR3 DNA is TGTGCCAGCAGCCAGGGACTACGGGGGGATACGCAGTATTTT. Drawing the rest from reference TRBV7-8 and TRBJ2-3, the complete variable domain is GAGVSQSPRYKVAKRGQDVALRCDPISGHVSLFWYQQALGQGPEFLTYFQNEAQLDKSGLPSDRFFAERPEGSVSTLKIQRTQQEDSAVYLCASSQGLRGDTQYFGPGTRLTVL.

This clonotype was picked up a small number of times. The chain combines TRBV19 with TRBJ1-6, with D perhaps TRBD1 (5 bases). Germline-derived CDR1 and CDR2 are LNHDA and SQIVND (reference sequence). This CDR3 is built from 17 residues. V was clipped by 3 bases and J by 7 bases, with 19 bases between them. In DNA, the CDR3 is TGTGCCAGTAGTATCTCCCCGGGACCCGAGCGGAATTCACCCCTCCACTTT. Protein: CASSISPGPERNSPLHF.

This clonotype was counted only a few times. The rearrangement uses TRBV7-9 and TRBJ2-6, with D uncertain. This CDR3 region has 17 residues. Between the trimmed V and J ends, which lost 5 bases and 2 bases, there was a span of 16 bases. Germline V gene lookup returns CDR1 SEHNR and CDR2 FQNEAQ (reference sequence). CDR3 in DNA: TGTGCCAGCAGCAGACTCCCCCTGGGGACTGGGGCCAACGTCCTGACTTTC. It is translated as CASSRLPLGTGANVLTF.

The rearrangement uses TRBV19 and TRBJ1-5; D possibly corresponds to TRBD1 (5 bases). CDR1 and CDR2 from the germline V gene are LNHDA and SQIVND (reference sequence). The CDR3 totals 14 residues. Trimming removed 4 bases at V and 6 bases at J, with 13 bases between. Here the CDR3 reads CASSTGTQGQPQHF. The CDR3, as DNA: TGTGCCAGTAGTACCGGGACTCAAGGTCAGCCCCAGCATTTT.

The J gene is TRBJ2-1, the V gene TRBV25-1; 8 bases are a match to TRBD2. V dropped 1 base and J dropped 6; count of bases not matched to a gene: 8. The CDR3 runs 16 residues. The germline V gene has CDR1 MGHDK and CDR2 SYGVNS. The CDR3 region has the DNA TGTGCCAGCAGTGAATTCCGGGGACTAGTCATCAATGAGCAGTTCTTC. It translates to CASSEFRGLVINEQFF.

The table lists this clonotype with a few counts. V usage is TRBV6-2 or TRBV6-3 and J usage is TRBJ2-7; 7 nucleotides match TRBD1. Germline CDR1 MNHEY, CDR2 SVGEGT. The ends lost 6 bases at V and 0 bases at J; junction bases unmatched: 8. The CDR3 loop spans 15 amino acids. The CDR3 loop reads CASSRTGTVSYEQYF. The CDR3 nucleotides read TGTGCCAGCAGCCGAACCGGGACAGTCTCCTACGAGCAGTACTTC.

The chain combines TRBV18 with TRBJ1-2, with 8 bases lining up with TRBD1. The germline V gene has CDR1 KGHSH and CDR2 LQKENI. This CDR3 contains 14 residues. V shed 3 bases, J shed 8 bases, and the junction held 8 bases outside the gene matches. The CDR3 DNA reads TGTGCCAGCTCACCTGGACAGGGACAAGGAGGCTACACCTTC. Its translation is CASSPGQGQGGYTF. The full variable domain, completed using reference TRBV18 and TRBJ1-2, is NAGVMQNPRHLVRRRGQEARLRCSPMKGHSHVYWYRQLPEEGLKFMVYLQKENIIDESGMPKERFSAEFPKEGPSILRIQQVVRGDSAAYFCASSPGQGQGGYTFGSGTRLTVV.

This clonotype showed up many times. The chain has TRBV7-2 and TRBJ2-3; perhaps TRBD2 as D (6 bases). This CDR3 is built from 15 residues. Germline assignment: CDR1 SGHTA and CDR2 FQGNSA. V gave up 11 bases and J gave up 2 bases, with 20 bases separating them. DNA for the CDR3: TGTGCCTCAACCGCGGGGCGGACTAACACAGATACGCAGTATTTT. This codes for CASTAGRTNTDTQYF.

To note about this clonotype: Being one base from a much bigger clone, this may be a read error. This chain uses TRBV7-8 with TRBJ1-5; D gene uncertain. The CDR3 spans 12 residues. Germline V gene data show CDR1 as SGHVS and CDR2 as FQNEAQ. CDR3 sequence: CASSLFNRPQHF. The CDR3 DNA sequence: TGTGCCAGCAGCTTATTTAATCGGCCCCAGCATTTT.

This clonotype was found a few times. The rearrangement links TRBV7-8 to TRBJ2-1; possibly TRBD2 for D (6 bases). Trimming left V 6 bases short and J 2 bases short, with 17 bases between. CDR1 SGHVS and CDR2 FQNEAQ come from the germline V gene. The CDR3 is 16 amino acids. Here the CDR3 reads CASSSLRRGAYNEQFF. CDR3 sequence (DNA): TGTGCCAGCAGTTCCTTAAGGCGGGGAGCCTACAATGAGCAGTTCTTC.

V usage is TRBV28 and J usage is TRBJ1-6; no firm D call. CDR3 length equals 13 residues. Germline loops: CDR1 MDHEN, CDR2 SYDVKM. Trimming took off 7 bases at V and 10 bases at J, with 14 bases between the two ends. The CDR3 protein is CASTLRARSPLHF. For the CDR3, the DNA is TGTGCCAGCACCCTAAGAGCCCGCTCACCCCTCCACTTT.